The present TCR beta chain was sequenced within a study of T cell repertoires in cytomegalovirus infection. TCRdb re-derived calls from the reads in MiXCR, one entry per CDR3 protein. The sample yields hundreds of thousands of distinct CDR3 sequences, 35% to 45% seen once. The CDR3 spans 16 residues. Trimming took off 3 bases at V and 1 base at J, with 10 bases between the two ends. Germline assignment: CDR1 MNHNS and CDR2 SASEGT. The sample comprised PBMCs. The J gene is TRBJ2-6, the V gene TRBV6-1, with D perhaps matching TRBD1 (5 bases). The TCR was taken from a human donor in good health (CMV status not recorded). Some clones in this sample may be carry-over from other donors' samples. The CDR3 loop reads CASSDRRVSGANVLTF. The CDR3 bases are TGTGCCAGCAGTGATCGCAGGGTTTCTGGGGCCAACGTCCTGACTTTC.